This T cell receptor (beta chain) was retrieved from a study of OX40 agonist ivuxolimab in advanced cancers. Study-level background: Age averaged 60 years (range 23 to 79), and roughly 80% were male.

Some clones are missing from TCRdb's copy, which holds only in-frame ones; the method was immunoSEQ multiplex PCR. The sample yields about 55,000 clones, 80% to 90% seen once. CDR3 length equals 13 residues. Germline values: CDR1 SGHDT, CDR2 YYEEEE. V lost 2 bases and J lost 6, with 8 bases in between. The sample was CD4+ or CD8+ T cells sorted from blood, taken in a trial of the OX40 agonist ivuxolimab. This TCR came from an adult with an advanced solid tumor such as melanoma, head and neck, liver or kidney cancer. The chain is built from TRBV5-6 and TRBJ2-2; D gene ambiguous. The CDR3 DNA sequence: TGTGCCAGCAGCTTAGTTTCGTCCGGGGAGCTGTTTTTT. It is translated as CASSLVSSGELFF.